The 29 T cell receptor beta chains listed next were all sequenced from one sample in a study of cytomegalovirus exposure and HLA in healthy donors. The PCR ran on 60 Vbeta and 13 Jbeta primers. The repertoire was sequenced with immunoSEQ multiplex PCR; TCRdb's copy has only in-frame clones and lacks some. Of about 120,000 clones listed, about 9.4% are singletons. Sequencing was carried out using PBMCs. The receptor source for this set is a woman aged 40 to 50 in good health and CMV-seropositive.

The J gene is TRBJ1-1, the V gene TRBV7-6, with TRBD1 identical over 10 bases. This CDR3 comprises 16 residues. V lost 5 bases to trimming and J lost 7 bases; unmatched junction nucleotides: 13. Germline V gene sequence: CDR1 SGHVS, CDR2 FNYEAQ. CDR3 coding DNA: TGTGCCAGCAGCCCCTCGACAGGGGGCACGCCTTATGAAGCTTTCTTT. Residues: CASSPSTGGTPYEAFF.

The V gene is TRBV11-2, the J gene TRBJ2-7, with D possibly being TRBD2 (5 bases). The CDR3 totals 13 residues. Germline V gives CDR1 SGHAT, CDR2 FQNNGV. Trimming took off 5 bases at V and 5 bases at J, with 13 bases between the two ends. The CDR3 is CASSPGLANEQYF. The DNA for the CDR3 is TGTGCCAGCAGCCCAGGACTCGCTAACGAGCAGTACTTC.

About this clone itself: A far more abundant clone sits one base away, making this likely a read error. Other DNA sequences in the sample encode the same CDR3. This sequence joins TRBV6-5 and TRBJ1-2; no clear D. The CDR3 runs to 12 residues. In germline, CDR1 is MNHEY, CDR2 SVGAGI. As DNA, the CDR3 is TGTGCCAGCAGCCCCAAAAACTATGGCTACACCTTT. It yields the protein CASSPKNYGYTF.

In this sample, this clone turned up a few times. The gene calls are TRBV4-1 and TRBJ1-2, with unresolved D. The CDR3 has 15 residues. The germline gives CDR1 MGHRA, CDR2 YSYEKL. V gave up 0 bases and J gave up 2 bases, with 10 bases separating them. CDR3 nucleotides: TGCGCCAGCAGCCAAGAAAACAGTGGAAACTATGGCTACACCTTC. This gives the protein CASSQENSGNYGYTF.

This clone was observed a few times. The CDR3 sequence is CASSLGLAGGETQYF. CDR3 nucleotide sequence: TGTGCCAGCAGCTTGGGACTAGCGGGGGGAGAGACCCAGTACTTC. The gene calls are TRBV7-6 and TRBJ2-5; 15 bases align to TRBD2. The V gene end was trimmed by 3 bases and the J gene end by 4 bases; junction bases not matched to a gene: 0. Per the germline V gene, CDR1 is SGHVS and CDR2 is FNYEAQ. CDR3 length equals 15 residues.

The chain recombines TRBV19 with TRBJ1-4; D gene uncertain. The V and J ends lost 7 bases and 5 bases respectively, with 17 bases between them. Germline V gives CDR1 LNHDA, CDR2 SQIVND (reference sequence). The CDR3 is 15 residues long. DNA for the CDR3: TGTGCCAGTAATCAACGGCCAGGATTGAATGAAAAACTGTTTTTT. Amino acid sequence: CASNQRPGLNEKLFF.

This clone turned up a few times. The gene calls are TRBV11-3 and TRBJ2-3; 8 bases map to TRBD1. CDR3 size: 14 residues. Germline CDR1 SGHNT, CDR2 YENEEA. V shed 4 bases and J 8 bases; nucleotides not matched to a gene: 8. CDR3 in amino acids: CASSSAGGWGTQYF. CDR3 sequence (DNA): TGTGCCAGCAGCTCGGCAGGGGGCTGGGGTACGCAGTATTTT. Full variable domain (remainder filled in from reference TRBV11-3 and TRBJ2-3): EAGVVQSPRYKIIEKKQPVAFWCNPISGHNTLYWYLQNLGQGPELLIRYENEEAVDDSQLPKDRFSAERLKGVDSTLKIQPAELGDSAVYLCASSSAGGWGTQYFGPGTRLTVL.

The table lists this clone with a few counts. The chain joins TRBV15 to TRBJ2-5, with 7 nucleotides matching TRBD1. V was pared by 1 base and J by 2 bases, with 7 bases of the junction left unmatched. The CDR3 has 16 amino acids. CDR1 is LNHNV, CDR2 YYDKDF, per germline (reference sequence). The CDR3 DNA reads TGTGCCACCAGCAGAGGCCAGACAGGGATTCAAGAGACCCAGTACTTC. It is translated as CATSRGQTGIQETQYF.

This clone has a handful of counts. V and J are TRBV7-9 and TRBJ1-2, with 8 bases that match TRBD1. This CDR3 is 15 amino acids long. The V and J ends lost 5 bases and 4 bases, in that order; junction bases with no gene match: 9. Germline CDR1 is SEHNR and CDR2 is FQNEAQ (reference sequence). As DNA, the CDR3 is TGTGCCAGCAGCCATCAGGGGGCGCTTGGCTATGGCTACACCTTC. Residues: CASSHQGALGYGYTF.

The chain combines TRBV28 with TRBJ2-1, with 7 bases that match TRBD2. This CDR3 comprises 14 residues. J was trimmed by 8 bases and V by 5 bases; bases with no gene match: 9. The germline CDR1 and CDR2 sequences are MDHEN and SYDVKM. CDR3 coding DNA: TGTGCCAGCAGTCCTAGCGGTTTCGACGATGAGCAGTTCTTC. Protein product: CASSPSGFDDEQFF.

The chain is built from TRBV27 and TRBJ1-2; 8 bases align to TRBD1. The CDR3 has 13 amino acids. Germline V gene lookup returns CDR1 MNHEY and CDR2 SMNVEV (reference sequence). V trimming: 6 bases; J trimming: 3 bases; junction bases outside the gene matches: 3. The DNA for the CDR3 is TGTGCCAGCAGCATGGACAGGGACTATGGCTACACCTTC. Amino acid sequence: CASSMDRDYGYTF.

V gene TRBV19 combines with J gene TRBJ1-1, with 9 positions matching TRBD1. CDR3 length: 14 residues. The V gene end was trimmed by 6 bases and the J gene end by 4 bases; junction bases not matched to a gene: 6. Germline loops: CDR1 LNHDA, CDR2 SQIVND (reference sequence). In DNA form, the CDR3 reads TGTGCCAGTAGCCTGGACAGGGGAGGCACTGAAGCTTTCTTT. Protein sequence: CASSLDRGGTEAFF.

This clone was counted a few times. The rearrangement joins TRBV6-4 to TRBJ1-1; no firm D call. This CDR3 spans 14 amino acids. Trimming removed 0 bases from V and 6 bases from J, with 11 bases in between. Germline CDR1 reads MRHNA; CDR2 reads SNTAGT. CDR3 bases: TGTGCCAGCAGTGACTCGGCGCGAGGGTCTGAAGCTTTCTTT. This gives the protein CASSDSARGSEAFF.

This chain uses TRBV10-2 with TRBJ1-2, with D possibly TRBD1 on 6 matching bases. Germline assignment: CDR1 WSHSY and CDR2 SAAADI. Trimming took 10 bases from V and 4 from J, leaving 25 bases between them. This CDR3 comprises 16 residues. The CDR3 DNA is TGCGCCACTGATACGGCCCTGAGGGGGACCCTCTATGGCTACACCTTC. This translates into CATDTALRGTLYGYTF.

CDR3 nucleotides: TGTGCCAGCAGTGACGGGGGACAGGGGAATCAGCCCCAGCATTTT. This translates into CASSDGGQGNQPQHF. The V gene is TRBV25-1, the J gene TRBJ1-5; TRBD1 aligns across 10 bases. This CDR3 is 15 amino acids long. The germline V gene has CDR1 MGHDK and CDR2 SYGVNS. V lost 3 bases to trimming and J lost 4 bases; unmatched junction nucleotides: 3.

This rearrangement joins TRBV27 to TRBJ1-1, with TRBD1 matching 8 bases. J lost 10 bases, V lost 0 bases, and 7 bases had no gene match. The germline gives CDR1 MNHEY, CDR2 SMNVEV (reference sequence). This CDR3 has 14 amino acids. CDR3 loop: CASSLSRTGSGAFF. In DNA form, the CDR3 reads TGTGCCAGCAGTTTATCGAGGACAGGGAGTGGAGCTTTCTTT.

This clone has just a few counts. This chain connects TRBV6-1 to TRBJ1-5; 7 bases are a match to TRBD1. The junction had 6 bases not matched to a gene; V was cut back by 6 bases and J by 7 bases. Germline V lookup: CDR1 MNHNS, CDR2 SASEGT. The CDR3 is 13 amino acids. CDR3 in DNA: TGTGCCAGCAGCACAGGGGACCCCCAGCCCCAGCATTTT. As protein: CASSTGDPQPQHF.

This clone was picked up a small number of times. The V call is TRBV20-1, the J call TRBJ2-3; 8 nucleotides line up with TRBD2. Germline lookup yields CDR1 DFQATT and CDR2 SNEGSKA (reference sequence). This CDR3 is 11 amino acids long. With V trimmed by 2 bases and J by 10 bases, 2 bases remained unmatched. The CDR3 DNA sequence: TGCAGTGCTAGACCACTAGCGGCGCAGTATTTT. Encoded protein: CSARPLAAQYF.

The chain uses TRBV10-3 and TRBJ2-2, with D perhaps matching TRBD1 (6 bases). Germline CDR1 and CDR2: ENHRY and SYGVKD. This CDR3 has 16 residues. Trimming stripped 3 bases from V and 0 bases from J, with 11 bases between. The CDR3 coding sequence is TGTGCCATCAGTGATCCGGGACAAACGAACACCGGGGAGCTGTTTTTT. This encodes CAISDPGQTNTGELFF.

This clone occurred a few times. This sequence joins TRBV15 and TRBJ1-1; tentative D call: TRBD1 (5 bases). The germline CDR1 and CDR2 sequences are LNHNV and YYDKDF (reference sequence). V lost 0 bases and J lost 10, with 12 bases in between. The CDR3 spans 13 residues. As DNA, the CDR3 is TGTGCCACCAGCAGAGATCAAAGGGGTCGAGCTTTCTTT. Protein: CATSRDQRGRAFF.

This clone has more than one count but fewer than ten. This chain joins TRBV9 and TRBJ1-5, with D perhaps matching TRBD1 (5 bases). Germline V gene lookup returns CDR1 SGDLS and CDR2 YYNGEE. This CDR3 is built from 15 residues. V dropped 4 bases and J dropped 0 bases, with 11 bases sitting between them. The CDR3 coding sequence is TGTGCCAGCAGCCTATCGGGGGGTAGCAATCAGCCCCAGCATTTT. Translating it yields CASSLSGGSNQPQHF.

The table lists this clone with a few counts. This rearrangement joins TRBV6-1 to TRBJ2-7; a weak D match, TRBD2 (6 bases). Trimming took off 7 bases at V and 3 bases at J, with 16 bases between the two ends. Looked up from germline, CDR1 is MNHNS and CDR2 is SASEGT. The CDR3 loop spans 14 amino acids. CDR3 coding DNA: TGTGCCAGCATTTTAGTGGAGGGGCGCTACGAGCAGTACTTC. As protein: CASILVEGRYEQYF.

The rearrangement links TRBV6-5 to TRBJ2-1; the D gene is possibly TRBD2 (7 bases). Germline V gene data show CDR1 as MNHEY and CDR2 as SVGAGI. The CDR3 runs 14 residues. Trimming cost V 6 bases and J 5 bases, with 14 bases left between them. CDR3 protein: CASRFGGPHNEQFF. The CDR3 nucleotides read TGTGCCAGCAGGTTCGGGGGGCCTCACAATGAGCAGTTCTTC.

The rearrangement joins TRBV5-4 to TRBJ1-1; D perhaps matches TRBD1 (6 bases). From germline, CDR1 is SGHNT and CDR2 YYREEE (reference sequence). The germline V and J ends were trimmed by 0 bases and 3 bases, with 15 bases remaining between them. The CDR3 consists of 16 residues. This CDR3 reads CASSLAGGQVYTEAFF. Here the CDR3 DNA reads TGTGCCAGCAGCTTGGCCGGGGGGCAGGTGTACACTGAAGCTTTCTTT.

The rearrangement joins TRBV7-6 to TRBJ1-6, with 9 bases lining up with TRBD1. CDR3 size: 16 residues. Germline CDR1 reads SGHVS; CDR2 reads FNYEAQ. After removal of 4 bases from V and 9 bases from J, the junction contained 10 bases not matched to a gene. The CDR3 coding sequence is TGTGCCAGCAGCTCAAGACCGGGACAGGGATCTTCACCCCTCCACTTT. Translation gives CASSSRPGQGSSPLHF.

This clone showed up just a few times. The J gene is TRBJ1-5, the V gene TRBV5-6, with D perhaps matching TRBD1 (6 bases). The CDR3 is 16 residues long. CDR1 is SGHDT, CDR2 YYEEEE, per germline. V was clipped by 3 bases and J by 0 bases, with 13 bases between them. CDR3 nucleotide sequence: TGTGCCAGCAGCTATGGACAGACCAATAGCAATCAGCCCCAGCATTTT. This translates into CASSYGQTNSNQPQHF.

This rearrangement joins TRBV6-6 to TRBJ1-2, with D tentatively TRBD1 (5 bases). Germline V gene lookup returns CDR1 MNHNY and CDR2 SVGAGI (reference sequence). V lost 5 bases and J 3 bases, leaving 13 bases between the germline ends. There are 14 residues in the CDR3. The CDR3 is CASSLETRDYGYTF. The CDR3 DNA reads TGTGCCAGCAGTCTTGAAACCAGGGACTATGGCTACACCTTC.

CDR3 sequence (DNA): TGTGCCAGCAGCTTAGGGACAGGCACTGAAGCTTTCTTT. Protein sequence: CASSLGTGTEAFF. The chain uses TRBV7-3 and TRBJ1-1, with TRBD1 matching over 8 bases. After removal of 2 bases from V and 4 bases from J, the junction contained 0 bases not matched to a gene. The CDR3 extends over 13 amino acids. CDR1 SGHTA and CDR2 FQGTGA come from the germline V gene.

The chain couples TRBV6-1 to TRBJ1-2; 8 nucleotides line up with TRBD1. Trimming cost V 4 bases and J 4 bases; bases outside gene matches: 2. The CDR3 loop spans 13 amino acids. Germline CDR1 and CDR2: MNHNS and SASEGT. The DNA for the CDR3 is TGTGCCAGCAGTGCAGGGGGCGGCTATGGCTACACCTTC. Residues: CASSAGGGYGYTF.